Listed here is a single T cell receptor beta chain. The germline V and J ends were trimmed by 0 bases and 7 bases, with 16 bases remaining between them. The germline CDR1 and CDR2 sequences are SGHNT and YENEEA. CDR3 length equals 15 residues. This entry comes from a study of cytomegalovirus exposure and HLA in healthy donors. Primers: 60 Vbeta forward and 13 Jbeta reverse. Sequencing was performed with immunoSEQ multiplex PCR; in TCRdb, only in-frame clones are kept and a portion is missing. The sample contains 95,000 to 130,000 clones, about 80% of which appear only once. Sequenced input: PBMCs. The chain has TRBV11-3 and TRBJ2-7, with TRBD1 as a possible D gene (6 bases). This receptor was taken from a man aged 25-45 years in good health and CMV-seropositive. The CDR3 coding sequence is TGTGCCAGCAGCTTAGATTTAGCCAGGGGCAGTGAGCAGTACTTC. Its translation is CASSLDLARGSEQYF. Drawing the rest from reference TRBV11-3 and TRBJ2-7, the complete variable domain is EAGVVQSPRYKIIEKKQPVAFWCNPISGHNTLYWYLQNLGQGPELLIRYENEEAVDDSQLPKDRFSAERLKGVDSTLKIQPAELGDSAVYLCASSLDLARGSEQYFGPGTRLTVT.